This TCR beta chain was identified during a study of regulatory T cells in long-lasting Graves disease. Whole-study context: Patients with new Graves' disease had used antithyroid drugs below 3 months.

In this sample, this clonotype turned up many times. What it recognizes is unknown. Arm-PCR with iRepertoire HTBI primers amplified the CDR3 regions for these TCR beta libraries. TCRdb independently ran MiXCR on the multiplex PCR reads; one entry per CDR3 protein. The sample includes 550,000 or so distinct CDR3 sequences, around 13% of them seen just once. Study-wide results and limits: Between persistent patients, 2,500 to 3,500 public clonotypes were shared, exceeding the 966 shared between new patients.

The CDR3 is made up of 14 amino acids. Trimming took 2 bases from V and 4 from J, leaving 10 bases between them. In germline, CDR1 is KGHDR, CDR2 SFDVKD. Documented time point: newly diagnosed GD, antithyroid drugs for less than 3 months. From RNA extracted from PBMCs, the TCR library was made. This same sample was also taken into another study, of T cells in Graves' hyperthyroidism and ophthalmopathy. From that paper: Stable disease denoted Graves' hyperthyroidism without ophthalmopathy progression within 18 months.

The starting material was peripheral blood mononuclear cells (PBMCs), obtained at new diagnosis, from a patient treated with antithyroid drugs. The receptor was derived from a woman aged 30 to 39 with Graves disease. The chain links TRBV24-1 to TRBJ1-2, with D hard to call. The CDR3 protein is CATSDSRTFYGYTF. CDR3 nucleotides: TGTGCCACCAGTGATTCCCGGACTTTCTATGGCTACACCTTC.